The clone carrying this T cell receptor beta chain was counted at least ten times. The antigen is not known. From RNA transcripts, TCR beta CDR3 regions were amplified. Primed by the HTBI set, a first-round RT-PCR was run on the TCR CDR3. TCRdb re-analysed the multiplex PCR reads in MiXCR, keeping a single row per CDR3 protein. This repertoire shows about 610,000 distinct CDR3 sequences, about 15% found once; its top ten account for approximately 4.2%. The data derive from a study of T cells in Graves' hyperthyroidism and ophthalmopathy. In the study overall: Peripheral blood was drawn at first diagnosis, prior to all treatment. Study-wide results and limits: Ophthalmopathy cases were set apart from stable hyperthyroidism by a 13 V-J model.

Diagnosing involved the use of clinical symptoms, serum thyroxine and TRAb, thyroid ultrasound and orbital computed tomography. This sample holds PBMCs from under 11 ml fresh peripheral blood. V gave up 6 bases and J gave up 12 bases, with 24 bases separating them. From germline, CDR1 is MDHEN and CDR2 SYDVKM. This CDR3 is 14 amino acids long. The specimen was blood. The chain employs TRBV28 and TRBJ2-7, with D maybe TRBD2 (7 bases). The TCR originated in a woman aged 40 to 55 with Graves' ophthalmopathy. The CDR3 reads CASRGRGARPVWYF. The CDR3 bases are TGTGCCAGCAGGGGGAGGGGGGCGCGTCCCGTTTGGTACTTC.